This TCR beta chain was profiled in a study of T cells expressing NK-cell markers. Study-wide background: Sequenced donors, eight in total, included seven who were HCMV-seropositive and one who was seronegative.

Making the TCR beta cDNA relied on 5'RACE template switching with UMIs. TCRdb re-called the 5' RACE reads; one entry per CDR3 protein, DNA not given. The table for this sample gives 300,000 to 450,000 distinct CDR3 sequences. The CDR3 runs 16 residues. The V gene's germline CDR1 is SGHTS and CDR2 YDEGEE. This chain joins TRBV5-8 and TRBJ2-1. Material for sequencing was blood T cells: a sorted CD56 or NKG2C T cell subset, CD4+ or CD8+ T cells, or bulk PBMC T cells (not recorded which). The receptor's source is a man aged 18-70 years in good health. The chain's CDR3 is CASSLRKVSSYNEQFF.